These 7 T cell receptor beta chains were sequenced from one sample in a study of blood T cell repertoires in COVID-19. Repertoires were generated with immunoSEQ multiplex PCR, while TCRdb's copy carries only in-frame clones and drops some. The sample lists around 68,000 clones, roughly nine tenths occurring once. The specimen was peripheral blood. Receptors were obtained from a man over 45 with active COVID-19.

This clone has a handful of counts. The gene calls are TRBV30 and TRBJ2-5; 9 bases are shared with TRBD2. After removal of 4 bases from V and 0 bases from J, the junction contained 6 bases not matched to a gene. This CDR3 contains 15 residues. Germline CDR1 and CDR2: GTSNPN and SVGIG (reference sequence). The CDR3: CAWTSRGGNQETQYF. CDR3 sequence (DNA): TGTGCCTGGACGTCGCGGGGGGGCAACCAAGAGACCCAGTACTTC.

The chain uses TRBV5-1 and TRBJ1-4, with D hard to call. Trimming removed 4 bases from V and 5 bases from J, with 18 bases in between. Per the germline V gene, CDR1 is SGHRS and CDR2 is YFSETQ. This CDR3 region has 16 residues. The CDR3 is CASSPMAGSLNEKLFF. The CDR3, as DNA: TGCGCCAGCAGCCCGATGGCCGGGAGCTTAAATGAAAAACTGTTTTTT.

This clone was counted once. The genes are TRBV9 and TRBJ2-7, with TRBD2 matching over 14 bases. The CDR3 runs 15 residues. V dropped 3 bases and J dropped 4; count of bases not matched to a gene: 3. CDR1 and CDR2 from the germline V gene are SGDLS and YYNGEE. CDR3 loop: CASSEGTSGGYEQYF. The CDR3 DNA follows: TGTGCCAGCAGCGAAGGGACTAGCGGGGGATACGAGCAGTACTTC.

This clone was counted a single time. The chain employs TRBV11-3 and TRBJ1-1; 12 bases map to TRBD1. Germline CDR1 SGHNT, CDR2 YENEEA. With V trimmed by 5 bases and J by 11 bases, 6 bases remained unmatched. The CDR3 sequence is 13 residues long. The CDR3 region is CASSRGTGGEAFF. As DNA, the CDR3 is TGTGCCAGCAGCAGAGGGACAGGGGGCGAGGCTTTCTTT.

The chain uses TRBV25-1 and TRBJ2-1; a possible D gene is TRBD2 (7 bases). V was pared by 6 bases and J by 4 bases, with 16 bases between. CDR3 size: 15 residues. Germline CDR1 and CDR2: MGHDK and SYGVNS. CDR3 in amino acids: CASRSTGRGYNEQFF. Written as DNA, the CDR3 is TGTGCCAGCAGATCCACAGGGAGGGGATACAATGAGCAGTTCTTC.

V is TRBV4-1 and J is TRBJ2-7, with TRBD2 matching over 12 bases. The V gene's germline CDR1 is MGHRA and CDR2 YSYEKL. J lost 5 bases, V lost 4 bases, and 9 bases had no gene match. This CDR3 comprises 16 residues. CDR3 DNA sequence: TGCGCCAGCAGCCTAACCCCGACTAGCGGGGGTCACGAGCAGTACTTC. Translation gives CASSLTPTSGGHEQYF.

The chain joins TRBV18 to TRBJ1-1, with D hard to call. V was trimmed by 0 bases and J by 5 bases, leaving 16 bases between them. The germline gives CDR1 KGHSH, CDR2 LQKENI. CDR3 length: 16 amino acids. The CDR3 region has the DNA TGTGCCAGCTCACCACCGGAGTTTGTGGGTTGGACTGAAGCTTTCTTT. The encoded protein is CASSPPEFVGWTEAFF.